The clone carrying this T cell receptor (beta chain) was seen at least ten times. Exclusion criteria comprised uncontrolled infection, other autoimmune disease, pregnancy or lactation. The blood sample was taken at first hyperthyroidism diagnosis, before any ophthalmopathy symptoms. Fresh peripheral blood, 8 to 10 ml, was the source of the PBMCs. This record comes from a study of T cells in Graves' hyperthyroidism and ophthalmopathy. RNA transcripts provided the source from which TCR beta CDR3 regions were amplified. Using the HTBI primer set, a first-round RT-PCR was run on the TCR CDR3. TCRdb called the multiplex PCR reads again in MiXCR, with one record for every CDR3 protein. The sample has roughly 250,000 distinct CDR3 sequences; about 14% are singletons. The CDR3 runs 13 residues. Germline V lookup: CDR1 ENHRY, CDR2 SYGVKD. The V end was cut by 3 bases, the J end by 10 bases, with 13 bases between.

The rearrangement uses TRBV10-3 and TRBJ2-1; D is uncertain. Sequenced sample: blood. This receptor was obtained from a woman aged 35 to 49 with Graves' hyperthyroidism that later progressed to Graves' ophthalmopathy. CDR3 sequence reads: CAISDSLGPEQFF. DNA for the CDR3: TGTGCCATCAGTGATAGTCTAGGCCCAGAGCAGTTCTTC.